Below are 32 T cell receptor beta chains sequenced from a single sample in a study of T cells in Graves' hyperthyroidism and ophthalmopathy. RNA transcripts served as the template for amplifying TCR beta CDR3 regions. The study used the HTBI primer set for a first-round RT-PCR of the TCR CDR3. TCRdb used MiXCR to reprocess the multiplex PCR reads, holding one entry per CDR3 protein. The repertoire has more than 500,000 distinct CDR3 sequences, 46% of them found once; the top ten carry about two fifths. The sequencing input was peripheral blood or thyroid tissue (not recorded which). Source of these receptors: an adult woman with Graves' disease, either hyperthyroidism or ophthalmopathy (not recorded which).

The chain joins TRBV9 to TRBJ1-2; TRBD1 might be the D (6 bases). V was cut by 7 bases and J by 2 bases, with 15 bases left in between. Germline V CDR1 and CDR2: SGDLS, YYNGEE. The CDR3 is 14 amino acids. The DNA for the CDR3 is TGTGCCAGCGTGAGGACAGAAGCAAACTATGGCTACACCTTC. Encoded protein: CASVRTEANYGYTF.

V usage is TRBV28 and J usage is TRBJ1-5, with no clear D. CDR1 is MDHEN and CDR2 is SYDVKM in the germline V gene. V was cut by 1 base and J by 4 bases, with 8 bases left in between. The CDR3 sequence is 14 residues long. Here the CDR3 reads CASSLLGINQPQHF. CDR3 coding DNA: TGTGCCAGCAGTTTATTGGGGATTAATCAGCCCCAGCATTTT.

This clonotype was observed many times. The V and J genes are TRBV5-1 and TRBJ1-1; D gene unclear. The V and J ends lost 2 bases and 6 bases respectively, with 14 bases between them. This CDR3 has 14 amino acids. The germline gives CDR1 SGHRS, CDR2 YFSETQ. Written as DNA, the CDR3 is TGCGCCAGCAGCTTTTTTGCGAACGCACCTGAAGCTTTCTTT. Amino acids: CASSFFANAPEAFF. Together with reference TRBV5-1 and TRBJ1-1, the CDR3 gives the full variable domain: KAGVTQTPRYLIKTRGQQVTLSCSPISGHRSVSWYQQTPGQGLQFLFEYFSETQRNKGNFPGRFSGRQFSNSRSEMNVSTLELGDSALYLCASSFFANAPEAFFGQGTRLTVV.

The chain uses TRBV20-1 and TRBJ1-6; no firm D call. This CDR3 has 14 residues. V dropped 1 base and J dropped 5 bases, with 9 bases sitting between them. The germline V gene encodes CDR1 DFQATT and CDR2 SNEGSKA (reference sequence). The chain's CDR3 is CSARVGVNNSPLHF. The CDR3 DNA follows: TGCAGTGCTAGAGTTGGGGTTAATAATTCACCCCTCCACTTT.

A word on this clonotype: With a much larger clone just one base away, this may be a read error. V usage is TRBV6-6 and J usage is TRBJ1-2; D is unclear. The V gene's germline CDR1 is MNHNY and CDR2 SVGAGI (reference sequence). CDR3 length equals 15 residues. The CDR3 loop is CASSLGRDPNYGCTF. The CDR3 DNA follows: TGTGCCAGCAGTTTGGGGAGAGACCCTAACTATGGCTGCACCTTC.

This clonotype appeared a single time. For the CDR3, the DNA is TGCAGTGCTAGAGGACAGGAATCTATCTACGAGCAGTACTTC. This codes for CSARGQESIYEQYF. The chain employs TRBV20-1 and TRBJ2-7, with D maybe TRBD1 (6 bases). Trimming stripped 1 base from V and 3 bases from J, with 13 bases between. Germline V CDR1 and CDR2: DFQATT, SNEGSKA (reference sequence). The CDR3 is made up of 14 amino acids.

This clonotype was seen at least ten times. This chain uses TRBV7-9 with TRBJ2-7; no clear D. The CDR3 length is 11 residues. V dropped 11 bases and J dropped 5 bases, with 13 bases sitting between them. Per germline, CDR1 SEHNR and CDR2 FQNEAQ (reference sequence). CDR3 DNA: TGTGCCGCCGCCGACCCGCACGAGCAGTACTTC. This translates into CAAADPHEQYF.

In this sample, this clonotype turned up a few times. The chain couples TRBV7-2 to TRBJ2-5; possibly TRBD2 for D (7 bases). The CDR3 has 14 amino acids. The germline V gene has CDR1 SGHTA and CDR2 FQGNSA. V dropped 8 bases and J dropped 6 bases, with 19 bases sitting between them. The chain's CDR3 is CASGGALGGKTQYF. CDR3 nucleotide sequence: TGTGCCAGCGGGGGGGCGCTCGGAGGGAAGACCCAGTACTTC.

The gene calls are TRBV20-1 and TRBJ2-3; a possible D gene is TRBD2 (5 bases). The germline V and J ends were trimmed by 3 bases and 6 bases, with 13 bases remaining between them. The CDR3 loop spans 13 amino acids. The germline gives CDR1 DFQATT, CDR2 SNEGSKA (reference sequence). CDR3 sequence (DNA): TGCAGTGCTAGCGGGAAGGGTTTGGATACGCAGTATTTT. Translating gives CSASGKGLDTQYF.

The chain carries TRBV4-3 and TRBJ1-6, with TRBD1 identical over 7 bases. The CDR3 is 15 amino acids. Germline-derived CDR1 and CDR2 are LGHNA and YSLEER. V shed 2 bases, J shed 8 bases, and the junction held 6 bases outside the gene matches. This CDR3 is CASSQQDRVDSPLHF. The DNA of the CDR3 is TGCGCCAGCAGCCAACAAGACAGGGTCGATTCACCCCTCCACTTT.

The V call is TRBV29-1, the J call TRBJ1-4; perhaps TRBD1 as D (6 bases). The germline CDR1 and CDR2 sequences are SQVTM and ANQGSEA. The ends were cut back, 8 bases at V and 0 bases at J, with 13 bases in the middle. The length of the CDR3 is 14 residues. The CDR3: CSLTNRATNEKLFF. The CDR3 region has the DNA TGCAGCTTAACGAACAGGGCAACTAATGAAAAACTGTTTTTT. The complete variable domain, with remaining parts taken from reference TRBV29-1 and TRBJ1-4, reads SAVISQKPSRDICQRGTSLTIQCQVDSQVTMMFWYRQQPGQSLTLIATANQGSEATYESGFVIDKFPISRPNLTFSTLTVSNMSPEDSSIYLCSLTNRATNEKLFFGSGTQLSVL.

This sequence joins TRBV20-1 and TRBJ2-2; 10 nucleotides align to TRBD2. Per germline, CDR1 DFQATT and CDR2 SNEGSKA (reference sequence). After removal of 0 bases from V and 2 bases from J, the junction contained 6 bases not matched to a gene. This CDR3 has 17 residues. This chain's CDR3 is CSARDLLAGENTGELFF. The CDR3 region has the DNA TGCAGTGCTAGAGATCTCCTAGCGGGAGAAAACACCGGGGAGCTGTTTTTT.

The sample holds one count of this clonotype. The chain recombines TRBV7-2 with TRBJ1-2, with 8 bases matching TRBD1. With 5 bases clipped from V and 0 bases from J, the junction kept 5 bases outside the gene matches. CDR1 and CDR2 (germline): SGHTA, FQGNSA. This CDR3 region has 15 residues. Here the CDR3 DNA reads TGTGCCAGCAGCCAGATACAGGGGGCTAACTATGGCTACACCTTC. This sequence encodes CASSQIQGANYGYTF.

The table lists this clonotype with many counts. The chain has TRBV20-1 and TRBJ1-5; TRBD1 is a possible D gene (5 bases). V was cut by 0 bases and J by 4 bases, with 10 bases left in between. CDR1 is DFQATT and CDR2 is SNEGSKA in the germline V gene (reference sequence). The CDR3 totals 14 residues. This CDR3 reads CSARDRTGNQPQHF. The CDR3 nucleotides read TGCAGTGCTAGAGATCGAACAGGTAATCAGCCCCAGCATTTT.

This clonotype was recorded a few times. The chain has TRBV7-2 and TRBJ1-1; D might be TRBD1 (5 bases). Per the germline V gene, CDR1 is SGHTA and CDR2 is FQGNSA. V was trimmed by 5 bases and J by 7 bases, leaving 11 bases between them. The CDR3 covers 12 residues. In nucleotides, the CDR3 is TGTGCCAGCAGCCGGGGGGGGGATGAAGCTTTCTTT. The encoded protein is CASSRGGDEAFF.

The table lists this clonotype with many counts. The chain joins TRBV2 to TRBJ2-6; tentatively, D is TRBD1 (6 bases). The CDR3 extends over 16 amino acids. Germline CDR1 reads SNHLY; CDR2 reads FYNNEI. Between the trimmed V and J ends, which lost 3 bases and 1 base, there was a span of 10 bases. The CDR3 is CASSDSTGSGANVLTF. CDR3 in DNA: TGTGCCAGCAGTGACTCGACAGGATCTGGGGCCAACGTCCTGACTTTC.

J is TRBJ2-5 and V is TRBV2; 7 nucleotides align to TRBD2. CDR3 length: 12 residues. J gave up 3 bases and V 8 bases, and 3 bases lay outside the gene matches. Germline CDR1 and CDR2: SNHLY and FYNNEI. DNA of the CDR3: TGTGCCAGCCAGGGAGGGGAAGAGACCCAGTACTTC. Amino acid sequence: CASQGGEETQYF.

This clonotype showed up just once. The V and J genes are TRBV7-9 and TRBJ1-3, with D possibly TRBD1 on 5 matching bases. The germline V gene has CDR1 SEHNR and CDR2 FQNEAQ (reference sequence). Trimming cost V 3 bases and J 8 bases, with 8 bases left between them. The CDR3 length is 12 residues. CDR3 amino acids: CASSFSGDTIYF. The DNA for the CDR3 is TGTGCCAGCAGCTTTTCGGGGGACACCATATATTTT.

The chain uses TRBV20-1 and TRBJ2-7; D unclear. CDR1 is DFQATT, CDR2 SNEGSKA, per germline (reference sequence). The CDR3 runs 13 residues. Trimming pared 3 bases from V and 7 bases from J, leaving 16 bases between. The CDR3 DNA sequence: TGCAGTGCTAGCTGGCCCCAGGCGTGGGAGCAGTACTTC. Translated, it gives CSASWPQAWEQYF.

The J gene is TRBJ2-7, the V gene TRBV6-5, with 7 positions matching TRBD2. V gave up 2 bases and J gave up 3 bases; unmatched junction bases: 10. Germline CDR1 reads MNHEY; CDR2 reads SVGAGI. The CDR3 covers 16 residues. CDR3 DNA sequence: TGTGCCAGCAGTTACGGGCCTGGGGGGGGGTTCTACGAGCAGTACTTC. Translation: CASSYGPGGGFYEQYF.

This clonotype was detected a few times. A read error may produce the germline difference seen at one junction end. The chain couples TRBV10-3 to TRBJ2-2, with D perhaps matching TRBD1 (6 bases). The CDR3 sequence is 15 residues long. The germline CDR1 and CDR2 sequences are ENHRY and SYGVKD. The CDR3 sequence: CASSPPGHNTGELFF. CDR3 DNA sequence: TGTGCCAGCAGTCCTCCGGGACACAACACCGGGGAGCTGTTTTTT.

A few counts support this clonotype. The chain combines TRBV9 with TRBJ2-7, with 11 bases that match TRBD2. V was clipped by 0 bases and J by 5 bases; unmatched bases: 10. This CDR3 has 17 residues. Germline values: CDR1 SGDLS, CDR2 YYNGEE. DNA of the CDR3: TGTGCCAGCAGCGTAGGGACTAGCGGGCCCCCCTATGACGAGCAGTACTTC. The encoded protein is CASSVGTSGPPYDEQYF.

This clonotype came up a few times. The V call is TRBV29-1, the J call TRBJ1-1, with a weak D call TRBD1 (5 bases). Trimming took off 4 bases at V and 8 bases at J, with 11 bases between the two ends. CDR1 SQVTM and CDR2 ANQGSEA come from the germline V gene. CDR3 length: 11 amino acids. The CDR3 region is CSVGVQGEAFF. CDR3 nucleotides: TGCAGCGTTGGTGTGCAGGGAGAAGCTTTCTTT. Variable domain in full (rest from reference TRBV29-1 and TRBJ1-1): SAVISQKPSRDICQRGTSLTIQCQVDSQVTMMFWYRQQPGQSLTLIATANQGSEATYESGFVIDKFPISRPNLTFSTLTVSNMSPEDSSIYLCSVGVQGEAFFGQGTRLTVV.

This clonotype was detected ten times or more. The chain is built from TRBV12-3 or TRBV12-4 and TRBJ1-5; D is uncertain. The CDR3 spans 12 residues. Trimming removed 0 bases from V and 7 bases from J, with 4 bases in between. CDR3 bases: TGTGCCAGCAGTTTAGCTAGCCAGCCCCAGCATTTT. Its translation is CASSLASQPQHF.

This clonotype was detected only a few times. The chain is built from TRBV24-1 and TRBJ1-1, with unresolved D. Trimming stripped 6 bases from V and 0 bases from J, with 10 bases between. The germline V gene encodes CDR1 KGHDR and CDR2 SFDVKD. The CDR3 spans 14 residues. Here the CDR3 reads CATSLNGMNTEAFF. DNA of the CDR3: TGTGCCACCAGTTTAAATGGAATGAACACTGAAGCTTTCTTT.

Many counts were recorded for this clonotype. The rearrangement links TRBV20-1 to TRBJ2-5, with D possibly being TRBD1 or TRBD2 (6 bases each). Per the germline V gene, CDR1 is DFQATT and CDR2 is SNEGSKA (reference sequence). The CDR3 is 14 residues long. V dropped 2 bases and J dropped 2 bases, with 12 bases sitting between them. The CDR3 protein is CSARTGAQQETQYF. The CDR3 DNA reads as TGCAGTGCTAGAACGGGGGCACAGCAAGAGACCCAGTACTTC.

The chain is built from TRBV29-1 and TRBJ1-1, with TRBD1 matching 8 bases. V gave up 7 bases and J gave up 0 bases; unmatched junction bases: 4. CDR3 length: 13 residues. CDR1 and CDR2 from the germline V gene are SQVTM and ANQGSEA. The DNA of the CDR3 is TGCAGCGAACAGGGGGGCTTGAACACTGAAGCTTTCTTT. Encoded protein: CSEQGGLNTEAFF.

This clonotype occurred many times. The chain joins TRBV5-1 to TRBJ1-1, with 11 positions matching TRBD1. Germline CDR1 SGHRS, CDR2 YFSETQ. This CDR3 has 15 amino acids. V shed 0 bases, J shed 4 bases, and the junction held 2 bases outside the gene matches. The CDR3 coding sequence is TGCGCCAGCAGCTTGGAGGGGACAGGGGGCACTGAAGCTTTCTTT. Protein: CASSLEGTGGTEAFF.

The chain is built from TRBV6-5 and TRBJ2-7; 14 nucleotides line up with TRBD2. V was clipped by 0 bases and J by 3 bases; unmatched bases: 10. CDR3 length: 19 amino acids. CDR1 and CDR2 from the germline V gene are MNHEY and SVGAGI. In DNA form, the CDR3 reads TGTGCCAGCAGTTACTCGGTGGGACTAGCGGGAGCGCTTCGCTACGAGCAGTACTTC. It codes for CASSYSVGLAGALRYEQYF.

V is TRBV7-9 and J is TRBJ2-7; 8 bases are a match to TRBD1. With 8 bases clipped from V and 4 bases from J, the junction kept 7 bases outside the gene matches. CDR3 length: 13 residues. Germline CDR1 reads SEHNR; CDR2 reads FQNEAQ (reference sequence). The CDR3 region is CASGGTGDYEQYF. The CDR3 nucleotides read TGTGCCAGCGGCGGGACAGGCGATTACGAGCAGTACTTC.

This clonotype was counted at least ten times. The chain uses TRBV20-1 and TRBJ2-7, with TRBD2 matching 8 bases. Germline CDR1 and CDR2: DFQATT and SNEGSKA (reference sequence). The CDR3 extends over 15 amino acids. V was pared by 5 bases and J by 7 bases, with 16 bases of the junction left unmatched. The CDR3 loop reads CSADPGTRLSREQYF. In DNA, the CDR3 is TGCAGTGCTGATCCCGGGACTAGACTCAGTAGGGAGCAGTACTTC.

V gene TRBV2 combines with J gene TRBJ1-5; D perhaps matches TRBD1 (6 bases). Deletions cut 5 bases from V and 7 bases from J, with 12 bases between. Germline V gives CDR1 SNHLY, CDR2 FYNNEI. The CDR3 covers 13 residues. The CDR3 sequence: CASSTRGWQPQHF. CDR3 in DNA: TGTGCCAGCAGTACCAGGGGTTGGCAGCCCCAGCATTTT.